These 20 T cell receptor beta chains share one sample of origin, sequenced in a study of T cell responses to AZD1222 COVID-19 vaccine. Profiled with immunoSEQ multiplex PCR; TCRdb holds only in-frame clones, not every one. This table holds under 95,000 clones, approximately 85% found once. Material: peripheral blood, obtained 28 days after the second AZD1222 dose. All receptors derive from an adult who received the AZD1222 COVID-19 vaccine.

The chain combines TRBV30 with TRBJ1-3, with a possible D match to TRBD1 (5 bases). This CDR3 has 18 amino acids. V gave up 0 bases and J gave up 2 bases, with 20 bases separating them. Germline-derived CDR1 and CDR2 are GTSNPN and SVGIG (reference sequence). The CDR3 nucleotides are TGTGCCTGGAGTGTACCCCCCCCAGGGAAGTATACTGGAAACACCATATATTTT. Translated, it gives CAWSVPPPGKYTGNTIYF.

This clone was detected a few times. V gene TRBV3-1 (or the pseudogene TRBV3-2) combines with J gene TRBJ1-1; D might be TRBD1 (5 bases). CDR3 length: 15 residues. Germline V gene data show CDR1 as LGHDT and CDR2 as YNNKEL (reference sequence). The germline V and J ends were trimmed by 0 bases and 3 bases, with 11 bases remaining between them. The CDR3 DNA reads TGTGCCAGCAGCCAAGAAGCGGGGCCATACACTGAAGCTTTCTTT. This encodes CASSQEAGPYTEAFF.

This clone came up a few times. The genes are TRBV3-1 (or the pseudogene TRBV3-2) and TRBJ2-1; D gene uncertain. Trimming removed 3 bases at V and 2 bases at J, with 11 bases between. Germline V gene data show CDR1 as LGHDT and CDR2 as YNNKEL (reference sequence). This CDR3 contains 15 residues. CDR3 amino acids: CASSQSIDAYNEQFF. In DNA, the CDR3 is TGTGCCAGCAGCCAGTCAATCGACGCCTACAATGAGCAGTTCTTC.

The V call is TRBV24-1, the J call TRBJ2-1, with D perhaps matching TRBD1 or TRBD2 (5 bases each). The CDR3 is 18 residues long. V gave up 7 bases and J gave up 0 bases, with 21 bases separating them. The germline V gene has CDR1 KGHDR and CDR2 SFDVKD. The chain's CDR3 is CATSSDVGSGGSYNEQFF. The CDR3 region has the DNA TGTGCCACCAGCAGTGATGTGGGGAGTGGGGGCTCCTACAATGAGCAGTTCTTC.

The chain links TRBV4-1 to TRBJ1-6, with 8 bases identical to TRBD1. V shed 0 bases, J shed 6 bases, and the junction held 13 bases outside the gene matches. The germline V gene encodes CDR1 MGHRA and CDR2 YSYEKL. CDR3 length: 19 amino acids. The CDR3: CASSQDPIDRGRSNSPLHF. CDR3 sequence (DNA): TGCGCCAGCAGCCAAGATCCTATCGACAGGGGCCGCAGTAATTCACCCCTCCACTTT.

This clone appeared a few times. The V call is TRBV7-2, the J call TRBJ1-2; D not resolved. The germline CDR1 and CDR2 sequences are SGHTA and FQGNSA. This CDR3 comprises 16 residues. The V end lost 5 bases, the J end lost 0 bases, and 16 bases lay between the germline ends. CDR3 nucleotides: TGTGCCAGCAGCCCAACCTTTTTTGGAACTAACTATGGCTACACCTTC. Its translation: CASSPTFFGTNYGYTF.

The chain recombines TRBV7-2 with TRBJ2-3; TRBD2 agrees at 9 bases. The CDR3 runs 12 residues. The germline V gene encodes CDR1 SGHTA and CDR2 FQGNSA. The CDR3 nucleotides are TGTGGGAGCGGGGGGTTCGCAGATACGCAGTATTTT. As protein: CGSGGFADTQYF.

The rearrangement joins TRBV2 to TRBJ1-5; D is undetermined. CDR3 length equals 15 residues. Germline CDR1 is SNHLY and CDR2 is FYNNEI. V was pared by 3 bases and J by 11 bases, with 20 bases between. CDR3 protein: CASSESTPENGAQHF. The CDR3 DNA reads TGTGCCAGCAGTGAGAGTACACCGGAGAATGGAGCCCAGCATTTT.

This chain connects TRBV29-1 to TRBJ2-1; 8 positions agree with TRBD1. The CDR3 sequence is 13 residues long. V lost 7 bases and J lost 7; bases outside the gene matches: 9. The germline V gene encodes CDR1 SQVTM and CDR2 ANQGSEA. The CDR3: CSAPMDRDNEQFF. CDR3 nucleotide sequence: TGCAGCGCTCCAATGGACAGGGATAATGAGCAGTTCTTC.

The CDR3 region is CASSESQGAGGYTF. The DNA for the CDR3 is TGTGCCAGCAGTGAGAGCCAGGGGGCTGGTGGCTACACCTTC. The chain joins TRBV3-1 (or the pseudogene TRBV3-2) to TRBJ1-2, with 8 bases identical to TRBD1. With V trimmed by 6 bases and J by 7 bases, 10 bases remained unmatched. CDR1 and CDR2 from the germline V gene are LGHDT and YNNKEL (reference sequence). CDR3 size: 14 residues.

The chain uses TRBV30 and TRBJ1-5; D is undetermined. Germline CDR1 is GTSNPN and CDR2 is SVGIG (reference sequence). Trimming removed 1 base at V and 1 base at J, with 8 bases between. The CDR3 is 14 amino acids. This chain's CDR3 is CAWSGIASNQPQHF. CDR3 sequence (DNA): TGTGCCTGGAGTGGAATCGCAAGCAATCAGCCCCAGCATTTT.

The chain uses TRBV6-6 and TRBJ1-2; the D is unclear. The ends were cut back, 2 bases at V and 5 bases at J, with 12 bases in the middle. CDR3 length: 14 amino acids. Germline CDR1 MNHNY, CDR2 SVGAGI (reference sequence). The CDR3 sequence: CASSYVGVGYGYTF. The CDR3 DNA reads TGTGCCAGCAGTTACGTCGGGGTAGGGTATGGCTACACCTTC.

CDR3 sequence (DNA): TGCGCCAGCAGCAGCCGGGGAGGGGCCGCTGAAGCTTTCTTT. As protein: CASSSRGGAAEAFF. The chain recombines TRBV4-1 with TRBJ1-1; TRBD1 might be the D (5 bases). CDR1 and CDR2 from the germline V gene are MGHRA and YSYEKL. The CDR3 is 14 amino acids. V was pared by 5 bases and J by 6 bases, with 16 bases between.

This clone was counted between two and nine times. This chain uses TRBV27 with TRBJ2-7; 9 bases are a match to TRBD1. V was pared by 6 bases and J by 4 bases, with 7 bases of the junction left unmatched. The CDR3 loop spans 14 amino acids. Germline CDR1 is MNHEY and CDR2 is SMNVEV (reference sequence). This CDR3 reads CASRPGTGRYEQYF. The CDR3, as DNA: TGTGCCAGCAGGCCCGGGACAGGGCGGTACGAGCAGTACTTC.

This sequence joins TRBV9 and TRBJ2-3, with D possibly TRBD2 on 6 matching bases. Germline CDR1 and CDR2: SGDLS and YYNGEE. This CDR3 is built from 16 residues. V was shortened by 2 bases and J by 0 bases, with 13 bases between the two germline ends. The CDR3 DNA reads as TGTGCCAGCAGCGTCTTAGCGGCCTCGAGCACAGATACGCAGTATTTT. Its translation is CASSVLAASSTDTQYF. Full variable domain (outside the CDR3, taken from reference TRBV9 and TRBJ2-3): DSGVTQTPKHLITATGQRVTLRCSPRSGDLSVYWYQQSLDQGLQFLIQYYNGEERAKGNILERFSAQQFPDLHSELNLSSLELGDSALYFCASSVLAASSTDTQYFGPGTRLTVL.

The chain couples TRBV15 to TRBJ1-1, with D maybe TRBD1 (6 bases). V was clipped by 4 bases and J by 6 bases, with 15 bases between them. The CDR3 runs 14 residues. Looked up from germline, CDR1 is LNHNV and CDR2 is YYDKDF (reference sequence). In DNA, the CDR3 is TGTGCCACCAGCAAGGGGACTGAGGGGGCTGAAGCTTTCTTT. Translation: CATSKGTEGAEAFF. Full variable domain (missing parts from reference TRBV15 and TRBJ1-1): DAMVIQNPRYQVTQFGKPVTLSCSQTLNHNVMYWYQQKSSQAPKLLFHYYDKDFNNEADTPDNFQSRRPNTSFCFLDIRSPGLGDTAMYLCATSKGTEGAEAFFGQGTRLTVV.

This clone was counted once. The CDR3 region has the DNA TGTGCCAGCAGTGGTCACAACAGGGGCTCCTACGAGCAGTACTTC. As protein: CASSGHNRGSYEQYF. V gene TRBV25-1 combines with J gene TRBJ2-7; 7 bases match TRBD1. The CDR3 sequence is 15 residues long. Per germline, CDR1 MGHDK and CDR2 SYGVNS. V shed 4 bases and J 0 bases; nucleotides not matched to a gene: 6.

This clone was seen a few times. V and J are TRBV7-2 and TRBJ2-5; TRBD2 matches 7 bases. CDR3 length: 15 amino acids. Trimming cost V 4 bases and J 5 bases; bases outside gene matches: 10. CDR1 SGHTA and CDR2 FQGNSA come from the germline V gene. In nucleotides, the CDR3 is TGTGCCAGCAGCTCCCCGGGACTAACATCGGAGACCCAGTACTTC. Amino acid sequence: CASSSPGLTSETQYF.

This clone has a handful of counts. This chain joins TRBV7-9 and TRBJ1-3; 11 bases line up with TRBD1. V trimming: 4 bases; J trimming: 8 bases; junction bases outside the gene matches: 4. The CDR3 loop spans 14 amino acids. In germline, CDR1 is SEHNR, CDR2 FQNEAQ (reference sequence). The CDR3 DNA follows: TGTGCCAGCAGCTATGGACAGGGGGCACACACCATATATTTT. Encoded protein: CASSYGQGAHTIYF.

This clone was seen at least ten times. The chain joins TRBV3-1 (or the pseudogene TRBV3-2) to TRBJ2-3, with TRBD2 identical over 13 bases. The CDR3 consists of 18 residues. Germline V gives CDR1 LGHDT, CDR2 YNNKEL (reference sequence). V lost 1 base, J lost 3 bases, and 7 bases stayed unmatched. The CDR3 loop is CASSQVLAGGRVTDTQYF. The CDR3 DNA follows: TGTGCCAGCAGCCAAGTACTAGCGGGGGGGCGGGTGACAGATACGCAGTATTTT.